Following are 22 T cell receptor beta chains from one sample sequenced in a study of OX40 agonist ivuxolimab in advanced cancers. The assay was immunoSEQ multiplex PCR, and TCRdb's table has in-frame clones only and misses some. Of around 66,000 clones in the sample, 70% to 90% were seen once. The sequences come from CD4+ or CD8+ T cells sorted from blood, collected in a trial of the OX40 agonist ivuxolimab. The receptors derive from an adult with an advanced solid tumor such as melanoma, head and neck, liver or kidney cancer.

The chain has TRBV7-7 and TRBJ2-2, with 8 bases lining up with TRBD1. V trimming: 6 bases; J trimming: 1 base; junction bases outside the gene matches: 4. The CDR3 extends over 15 amino acids. Per the germline V gene, CDR1 is SSHAT and CDR2 is FNYEAQ (reference sequence). The CDR3 is CASRPGTGNTGELFF. The CDR3 DNA reads TGTGCCAGCAGGCCAGGGACAGGGAACACCGGGGAGCTGTTTTTT.

A single count supports this clone. The rearrangement links TRBV6-1 to TRBJ2-7; maybe TRBD1 (5 bases). The CDR3 contains 14 residues. CDR1 is MNHNS, CDR2 SASEGT, per germline. V was cut by 7 bases and J by 0 bases, with 13 bases left in between. Written as DNA, the CDR3 is TGTGCCAGCACCCAAACAGGCAGCTCCTACGAGCAGTACTTC. Encoded protein: CASTQTGSSYEQYF.

This chain joins TRBV5-5 and TRBJ2-5, with 11 bases that match TRBD2. The CDR3 has 15 amino acids. Germline CDR1 reads SGHKS; CDR2 reads YYEKEE (reference sequence). J gave up 12 bases and V 0 bases, and 10 bases lay outside the gene matches. The DNA for the CDR3 is TGTGCCAGCAGCTTGGCGCTAGCGGGGGGCACTTCAGAGTACTTC. It translates to CASSLALAGGTSEYF.

J is TRBJ2-7 and V is TRBV7-2, with D maybe TRBD2 (5 bases). Per the germline V gene, CDR1 is SGHTA and CDR2 is FQGNSA. The CDR3 contains 14 residues. With 6 bases removed from V and 2 bases from J, the gap between germline ends came to 14 bases. The CDR3 region has the DNA TGTGCCAGCAGACACGGACCGGGAACCTACGAGCAGTACTTC. This gives the protein CASRHGPGTYEQYF.

V and J are TRBV7-8 and TRBJ2-7; D is undetermined. V was cut by 1 base and J by 0 bases, with 4 bases left in between. This CDR3 contains 13 residues. Germline V gives CDR1 SGHVS, CDR2 FQNEAQ. CDR3 DNA: TGTGCCAGCAGCTTAGTCATCTCCTACGAGCAGTACTTC. This translates into CASSLVISYEQYF.

This clone was seen more than once but under ten times. The chain couples TRBV10-1 to TRBJ2-7; TRBD1 might be the D (6 bases). Between the trimmed V and J ends, which lost 8 bases and 4 bases, there was a span of 12 bases. Germline V lookup: CDR1 WNHNN, CDR2 SYGVQD (reference sequence). The CDR3 totals 12 residues. The CDR3 DNA sequence: TGCGCCAGCGGGGAACAGGGTTACGAGCAGTACTTC. Protein product: CASGEQGYEQYF.

The CDR3 loop is CASSRQGIGNTIYF. CDR3 DNA sequence: TGTGCCAGCAGTCGACAGGGTATTGGAAACACCATATATTTT. The chain links TRBV6-5 to TRBJ1-3; 7 bases map to TRBD1. The V and J ends lost 5 bases and 3 bases, in that order; junction bases with no gene match: 4. The V gene's germline CDR1 is MNHEY and CDR2 SVGAGI. The CDR3 contains 14 residues.

The chain carries TRBV7-2 and TRBJ1-1; 11 bases align to TRBD1. Germline V gene sequence: CDR1 SGHTA, CDR2 FQGNSA. V gave up 5 bases and J gave up 3 bases; unmatched junction bases: 8. The CDR3 contains 16 residues. The CDR3 protein is CASSPLRDRGYTEAFF. As DNA, the CDR3 is TGTGCCAGCAGCCCACTCCGGGACAGGGGGTACACTGAAGCTTTCTTT.

The CDR3 is CASSLRQENTEAFF. The CDR3 nucleotides read TGTGCCAGCAGCCTCCGACAGGAGAACACTGAAGCTTTCTTT. This chain links TRBV7-9 with TRBJ1-1, with a weak D call TRBD1 (6 bases). CDR3 size: 14 residues. Per germline, CDR1 SEHNR and CDR2 FQNEAQ (reference sequence). Trimming stripped 5 bases from V and 1 base from J, with 11 bases between.

The genes are TRBV6-5 and TRBJ1-3; 9 bases are shared with TRBD1. The CDR3 loop spans 14 amino acids. V gave up 5 bases and J gave up 3 bases; unmatched junction bases: 2. Per the germline V gene, CDR1 is MNHEY and CDR2 is SVGAGI. The CDR3 loop is CASSMGQGGNTIYF. The DNA for the CDR3 is TGTGCCAGCAGTATGGGACAGGGTGGAAACACCATATATTTT.

This rearrangement joins TRBV5-1 to TRBJ2-5; no firm D call. Germline V lookup: CDR1 SGHRS, CDR2 YFSETQ. V lost 4 bases, J lost 0 bases, and 7 bases lay in between. The CDR3 totals 13 residues. CDR3 DNA sequence: TGCGCCAGCAGCCGAAGAGACCAAGAGACCCAGTACTTC. Protein product: CASSRRDQETQYF.

This clone was observed a handful of times. The CDR3 loop reads CASSKLAGGSSNEQFF. CDR3 sequence (DNA): TGTGCCAGCAGCAAATTAGCGGGGGGGAGCAGCAATGAGCAGTTCTTC. The rearrangement uses TRBV7-8 and TRBJ2-1; 11 nucleotides line up with TRBD2. Germline values: CDR1 SGHVS, CDR2 FQNEAQ. V shed 5 bases and J 6 bases; nucleotides not matched to a gene: 9. This CDR3 comprises 16 residues. Using reference TRBV7-8 and TRBJ2-1 for the parts outside the CDR3, the full variable domain is GAGVSQSPRYKVAKRGQDVALRCDPISGHVSLFWYQQALGQGPEFLTYFQNEAQLDKSGLPSDRFFAERPEGSVSTLKIQRTQQEDSAVYLCASSKLAGGSSNEQFFGPGTRLTVL.

J is TRBJ2-7 and V is TRBV27; possibly TRBD2 for D (7 bases). V was pared by 6 bases and J by 5 bases, with 17 bases between. The germline V gene has CDR1 MNHEY and CDR2 SMNVEV (reference sequence). The CDR3 is 14 residues long. The CDR3 coding sequence is TGTGCCAGCAGGCCCCGGGGAGGGGGGCACGAGCAGTACTTC. Translating gives CASRPRGGGHEQYF.

The chain recombines TRBV4-2 with TRBJ1-1; 7 bases are a match to TRBD1. The germline V gene has CDR1 LGHNA and CDR2 YNFKEQ. V dropped 1 base and J dropped 0; count of bases not matched to a gene: 20. This CDR3 is built from 21 residues. CDR3 residues: CASSQVGAYRGRLLLNTEAFF. DNA of the CDR3: TGTGCCAGCAGCCAAGTAGGGGCTTACAGGGGAAGGTTGCTTTTGAACACTGAAGCTTTCTTT.

This chain links TRBV27 with TRBJ1-3; tentatively, D is TRBD1 (5 bases). The CDR3 covers 16 residues. Trimming pared 7 bases from V and 0 bases from J, leaving 16 bases between. CDR1 MNHEY and CDR2 SMNVEV come from the germline V gene (reference sequence). CDR3 in amino acids: CASKCRVVSSGNTIYF. Here the CDR3 DNA reads TGTGCCAGCAAGTGCAGGGTCGTTAGCTCTGGAAACACCATATATTTT.

The CDR3 bases are TGCGCCAGCAGCTGGGGGGACACCCCATCTCCTCTTAGAGGGCAGTACTTC. This sequence encodes CASSWGDTPSPLRGQYF. The V and J genes are TRBV5-1 and TRBJ2-7, with D perhaps TRBD1 or TRBD2 (6 bases each). CDR3 length equals 17 residues. CDR1 and CDR2 (germline): SGHRS, YFSETQ. Trimming removed 3 bases from V and 9 bases from J, with 28 bases in between.

There are a few counts of this clone. The chain links TRBV16 to TRBJ2-2, with D unresolved. Germline CDR1 KGHSY, CDR2 FQNENV. This CDR3 is 13 amino acids long. Trimming pared 2 bases from V and 5 bases from J, leaving 6 bases between. The CDR3 bases are TGTGCCAGCAGCCAACATCAAACCGGGGAGCTGTTTTTT. Its protein product is CASSQHQTGELFF.

The gene calls are TRBV5-4 and TRBJ2-1; a possible D gene is TRBD2 (7 bases). From germline, CDR1 is SGHNT and CDR2 YYREEE (reference sequence). The CDR3 is 15 amino acids. The germline V and J ends were trimmed by 2 bases and 5 bases, with 14 bases remaining between them. The CDR3 nucleotides are TGTGCCAGCAGCTTTGGGGGGGCGGTTGACAATGAGCAGTTCTTC. It is translated as CASSFGGAVDNEQFF. The variable domain in full, with the rest retrieved from reference TRBV5-4 and TRBJ2-1, is ETGVTQSPTHLIKTRGQQVTLRCSSQSGHNTVSWYQQALGQGPQFIFQYYREEENGRGNFPPRFSGLQFPNYSSELNVNALELDDSALYLCASSFGGAVDNEQFFGPGTRLTVL.

This chain joins TRBV5-1 and TRBJ1-2, with D unclear. Germline loops: CDR1 SGHRS, CDR2 YFSETQ. The CDR3 sequence is 12 residues long. V was pared by 7 bases and J by 4 bases, with 11 bases between. The CDR3 reads CASADGIYGYTF. Here the CDR3 DNA reads TGCGCCAGCGCCGATGGCATCTATGGCTACACCTTC.

J is TRBJ1-3 and V is TRBV9; no firm D call. This CDR3 has 15 amino acids. The V gene's germline CDR1 is SGDLS and CDR2 YYNGEE. Trimming left V 1 base short and J 0 bases short, with 8 bases between. CDR3: CASSVTSRSGNTIYF. DNA of the CDR3: TGTGCCAGCAGCGTAACAAGTCGCTCTGGAAACACCATATATTTT. The full variable domain, with the rest looked up from reference TRBV9 and TRBJ1-3, is DSGVTQTPKHLITATGQRVTLRCSPRSGDLSVYWYQQSLDQGLQFLIQYYNGEERAKGNILERFSAQQFPDLHSELNLSSLELGDSALYFCASSVTSRSGNTIYFGEGSWLTVV.

The chain has TRBV6-5 and TRBJ2-5; possible D gene TRBD2, 6 bases. Germline V gene lookup returns CDR1 MNHEY and CDR2 SVGAGI. CDR3 size: 15 residues. The germline V and J ends were trimmed by 0 bases and 5 bases, with 13 bases remaining between them. The CDR3 DNA reads TGTGCCAGCAGTTACTCGGGATCCGCGGGGGAGACCCAGTACTTC. Translation gives CASSYSGSAGETQYF.

The V call is TRBV7-9, the J call TRBJ2-7; possibly TRBD2 for D (6 bases). This CDR3 has 13 residues. V was trimmed by 4 bases and J by 4 bases, leaving 11 bases between them. Germline V gene sequence: CDR1 SEHNR, CDR2 FQNEAQ (reference sequence). The CDR3 loop is CASSWDFPYEQYF. CDR3 nucleotides: TGTGCCAGCAGCTGGGACTTTCCGTACGAGCAGTACTTC.